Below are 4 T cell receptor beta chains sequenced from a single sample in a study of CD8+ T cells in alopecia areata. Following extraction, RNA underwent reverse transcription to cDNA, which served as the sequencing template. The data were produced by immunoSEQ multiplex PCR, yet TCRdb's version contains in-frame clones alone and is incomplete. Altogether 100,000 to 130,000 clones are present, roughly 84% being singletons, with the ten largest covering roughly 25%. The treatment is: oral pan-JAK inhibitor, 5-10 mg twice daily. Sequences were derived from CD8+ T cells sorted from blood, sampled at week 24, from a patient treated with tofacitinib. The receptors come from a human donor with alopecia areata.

The CDR3 DNA reads as TGTGCCAGCGGCGGCACAGGGCCCGGAACTGAAGCTTTCTTT. Its translation is CASGGTGPGTEAFF. V is TRBV9 and J is TRBJ1-1; the D gene is possibly TRBD1 (6 bases). Trimming removed 7 bases from V and 5 bases from J, with 18 bases in between. This CDR3 region has 14 residues. The germline V gene has CDR1 SGDLS and CDR2 YYNGEE.

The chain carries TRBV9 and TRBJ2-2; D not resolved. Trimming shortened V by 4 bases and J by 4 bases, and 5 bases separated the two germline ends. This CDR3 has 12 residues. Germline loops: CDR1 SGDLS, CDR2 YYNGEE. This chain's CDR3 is CASSYRTGELFF. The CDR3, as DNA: TGTGCCAGCAGCTACCGCACCGGGGAGCTGTTTTTT.

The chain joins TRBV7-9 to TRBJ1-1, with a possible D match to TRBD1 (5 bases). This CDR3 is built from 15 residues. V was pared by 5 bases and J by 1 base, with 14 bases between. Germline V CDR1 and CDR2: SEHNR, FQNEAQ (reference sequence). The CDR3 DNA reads TGTGCCAGCAGCGGACGGGACGGACCGAACACTGAAGCTTTCTTT. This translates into CASSGRDGPNTEAFF.

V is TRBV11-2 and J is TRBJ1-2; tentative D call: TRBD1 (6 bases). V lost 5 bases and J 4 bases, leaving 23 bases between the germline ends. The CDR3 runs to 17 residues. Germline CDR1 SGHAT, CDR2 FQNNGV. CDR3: CASSPDRTATNPYGYTF. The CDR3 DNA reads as TGTGCCAGCAGCCCCGATCGGACAGCTACTAATCCCTATGGCTACACCTTC.